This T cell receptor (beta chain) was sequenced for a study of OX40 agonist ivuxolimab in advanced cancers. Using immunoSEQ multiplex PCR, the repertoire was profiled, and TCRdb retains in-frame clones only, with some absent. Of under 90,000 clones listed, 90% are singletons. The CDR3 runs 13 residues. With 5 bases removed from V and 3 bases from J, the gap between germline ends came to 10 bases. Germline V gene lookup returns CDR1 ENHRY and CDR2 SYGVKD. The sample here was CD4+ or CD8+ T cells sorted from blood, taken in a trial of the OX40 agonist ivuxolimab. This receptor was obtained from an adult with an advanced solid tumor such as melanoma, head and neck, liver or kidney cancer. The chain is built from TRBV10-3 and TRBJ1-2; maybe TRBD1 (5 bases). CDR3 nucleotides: TGTGCCATCAGTCCCAGGGAGGACTATGGCTACACCTTC. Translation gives CAISPREDYGYTF.